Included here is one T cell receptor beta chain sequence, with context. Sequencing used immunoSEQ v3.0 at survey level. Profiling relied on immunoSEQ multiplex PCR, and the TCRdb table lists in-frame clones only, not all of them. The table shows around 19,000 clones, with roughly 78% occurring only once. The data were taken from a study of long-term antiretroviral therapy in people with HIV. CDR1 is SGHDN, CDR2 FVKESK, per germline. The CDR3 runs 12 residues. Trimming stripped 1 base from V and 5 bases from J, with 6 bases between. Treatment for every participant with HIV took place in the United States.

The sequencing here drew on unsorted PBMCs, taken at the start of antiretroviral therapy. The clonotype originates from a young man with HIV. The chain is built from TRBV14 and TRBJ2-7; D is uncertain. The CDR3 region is CASSQAVNEQYF. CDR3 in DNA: TGTGCCAGCAGCCAAGCAGTCAACGAGCAGTACTTC.